Below are 30 T cell receptor beta chains sequenced from a single sample in a study of T cells in Graves' hyperthyroidism and ophthalmopathy (dated by TCRdb to the late 2010s). Library preparation used multiplex PCR. Sequencing was carried out with an Illumina HiSeq 2000. The TCR beta CDR3 regions were amplified from RNA transcripts. The first round of RT-PCR for the TCR CDR3 was performed with the HTBI primer set and the Qiagen OneStep RT-PCR kit. The public reads were reanalyzed by TCRdb: fastp trimming at Q25, MiXCR alignment, in-frame beta chains only. For every CDR3 protein sequence, its rows merge into one entry that carries the most common genes and DNA. This sample is represented by over 700,000 distinct CDR3 sequences; roughly 40% of them were singletons. The ten largest clones take up about 8.9% of the sample. Sequencing was performed on blood. Source of these receptors: a man aged 18-30 years with Graves' hyperthyroidism.

This clonotype was recorded at least ten times. The chain is built from TRBV7-9 and TRBJ1-1; 8 positions agree with TRBD1. The germline gives CDR1 SEHNR, CDR2 FQNEAQ (reference sequence). CDR3 length: 14 residues. V lost 5 bases, J lost 1 base, and 3 bases stayed unmatched. The chain's CDR3 is CASSGGTGNTEAFF. The CDR3 DNA follows: TGTGCCAGCAGCGGAGGGACAGGGAACACTGAAGCTTTCTTT. Full variable domain (rest looked up from reference TRBV7-9 and TRBJ1-1): DTGVSQNPRHKITKRGQNVTFRCDPISEHNRLYWYRQTLGQGPEFLTYFQNEAQLEKSRLLSDRFSAERPKGSFSTLEIQRTEQGDSAMYLCASSGGTGNTEAFFGQGTRLTVV.

The table lists this clonotype with a count of one. A much more abundant neighbour one base away suggests this may be a read error. V is TRBV15 and J is TRBJ2-2; D remains ambiguous. The CDR3 length is 13 residues. Germline V lookup: CDR1 LNHNV, CDR2 YYDKDF (reference sequence). Here the CDR3 reads CATSSLNSGELFF. The CDR3 nucleotides read TGTGCCACCAGCAGCCTCAACAGCGGGGAGCTGTTTTTT.

This clonotype was counted many times. This chain links TRBV12-3 or TRBV12-4 with TRBJ1-2; the D gene is possibly TRBD1 (6 bases). The CDR3 totals 13 residues. The V end was cut by 6 bases, the J end by 4 bases, with 12 bases between. CDR3 sequence reads: CASSRQALYGYTF. The CDR3 region has the DNA TGTGCCAGCAGCCGACAGGCCCTCTATGGCTACACCTTC.

This clonotype is a singleton in its sample. This sequence joins TRBV20-1 and TRBJ1-2, with D possibly TRBD1 on 6 matching bases. The CDR3 length is 15 residues. The germline gives CDR1 DFQATT, CDR2 SNEGSKA (reference sequence). With 2 bases removed from V and 0 bases from J, the gap between germline ends came to 13 bases. The CDR3 nucleotides read TGCAGTGCTAGAACCGGGACAAACACTAACTATGGCTACACCTTC. It codes for CSARTGTNTNYGYTF.

This clonotype was recorded at least ten times. The chain employs TRBV15 and TRBJ2-2; no clear D gene. Germline V gene lookup returns CDR1 LNHNV and CDR2 YYDKDF (reference sequence). The CDR3 length is 13 residues. Between the trimmed V and J ends, which lost 3 bases and 2 bases, there was a span of 4 bases. CDR3 amino acids: CATSSLNTGELFF. The CDR3 bases are TGTGCCACCAGCAGCCTCAACACCGGGGAGCTGTTTTTT. Using reference TRBV15 and TRBJ2-2 for the parts outside the CDR3, the full variable domain is DAMVIQNPRYQVTQFGKPVTLSCSQTLNHNVMYWYQQKSSQAPKLLFHYYDKDFNNEADTPDNFQSRRPNTSFCFLDIRSPGLGDTAMYLCATSSLNTGELFFGEGSRLTVL.

The chain couples TRBV9 to TRBJ1-4; TRBD1 might be the D (6 bases). The CDR3 runs 13 residues. Germline CDR1 and CDR2: SGDLS and YYNGEE. V was clipped by 2 bases and J by 12 bases, with 14 bases between them. In nucleotides, the CDR3 is TGTGCCAGCAGCGTGGGTCGCGAGGGGGAACTGTTTTTT. It encodes CASSVGREGELFF.

This clonotype showed up just a few times. The chain carries TRBV7-4 and TRBJ2-7, with D unresolved. The CDR3 runs 14 residues. With 5 bases removed from V and 4 bases from J, the gap between germline ends came to 15 bases. Per the germline V gene, CDR1 is SGHVT and CDR2 is SQSDAQ. As DNA, the CDR3 is TGTGCCAGCAGCCCCGAGGAGATGAATTACGAGCAGTACTTC. It encodes CASSPEEMNYEQYF.

This clonotype was observed at least ten times. This chain joins TRBV9 and TRBJ2-2, with D possibly called TRBD1 or TRBD2 (5 bases each). Germline lookup yields CDR1 SGDLS and CDR2 YYNGEE. This CDR3 contains 13 residues. V was shortened by 6 bases and J by 4 bases, with 10 bases between the two germline ends. The CDR3 is CASNPGSTGELFF. In DNA, the CDR3 is TGTGCCAGCAACCCAGGGAGCACCGGGGAGCTGTTTTTT. Based on the CDR3 plus reference TRBV9 and TRBJ2-2, the full variable domain is DSGVTQTPKHLITATGQRVTLRCSPRSGDLSVYWYQQSLDQGLQFLIQYYNGEERAKGNILERFSAQQFPDLHSELNLSSLELGDSALYFCASNPGSTGELFFGEGSRLTVL.

The genes are TRBV7-2 and TRBJ1-4; no clear D. V lost 5 bases to trimming and J lost 7 bases, with 20 bases between them. The germline CDR1 and CDR2 sequences are SGHTA and FQGNSA. The CDR3 length is 16 residues. CDR3 DNA: TGTGCCAGCAGCCAACCCTGGGCGGGCAGCGGTGAAAAACTGTTTTTT. It codes for CASSQPWAGSGEKLFF.

This clonotype was recorded a few times. The chain recombines TRBV20-1 with TRBJ1-2; 12 positions agree with TRBD1. Looked up from germline, CDR1 is DFQATT and CDR2 is SNEGSKA (reference sequence). V gave up 3 bases and J gave up 8 bases; unmatched junction bases: 16. This CDR3 comprises 17 residues. The CDR3 here is CSASKSGRDRGLRGYTF. CDR3 coding DNA: TGCAGTGCTAGTAAGAGCGGCCGGGACAGGGGGCTTCGGGGCTACACCTTC.

The CDR3 loop is CASSISGGLQETQYF. CDR3 in DNA: TGTGCCAGCAGTATTAGCGGGGGGCTCCAAGAGACCCAGTACTTC. The rearrangement joins TRBV6-6 to TRBJ2-5; 10 bases map to TRBD2. J lost 1 base, V lost 5 bases, and 4 bases had no gene match. CDR1 is MNHNY, CDR2 SVGAGI, per germline (reference sequence). This CDR3 region has 15 residues.

This clonotype was counted many times. The genes are TRBV29-1 and TRBJ1-5; possibly TRBD1 for D (6 bases). This CDR3 comprises 14 residues. Germline V lookup: CDR1 SQVTM, CDR2 ANQGSEA. Trimming stripped 7 bases from V and 3 bases from J, with 16 bases between. In DNA form, the CDR3 reads TGCAGCGCCCGCGGTACAGGGACCAATCAGCCCCAGCATTTT. Its protein product is CSARGTGTNQPQHF.

Ten or more counts support this clonotype. CDR3 coding DNA: TGTGCCAGCAGTGAAAGTGGGCAGAGTGAAAAACTGTTTTTT. Protein product: CASSESGQSEKLFF. This rearrangement joins TRBV2 to TRBJ1-4; D call uncertain. Germline V gene data show CDR1 as SNHLY and CDR2 as FYNNEI. The CDR3 sequence is 14 residues long. Trimming removed 2 bases from V and 7 bases from J, with 11 bases in between.

This chain links TRBV5-1 with TRBJ2-7; maybe TRBD2 (5 bases). The CDR3 spans 14 residues. Trimming removed 0 bases from V and 5 bases from J, with 12 bases in between. CDR1 and CDR2 from the germline V gene are SGHRS and YFSETQ. The CDR3 loop reads CASSLGPLGNEQYF. DNA for the CDR3: TGCGCCAGCAGCTTGGGCCCCCTCGGGAACGAGCAGTACTTC.

Turning to this clonotype: Compared with germline, one end of the junction differs, possibly owing to a read error. The chain employs TRBV15 and TRBJ2-7; D is unresolved. The CDR3 sequence is 12 residues long. Germline values: CDR1 LNHNV, CDR2 YYDKDF (reference sequence). The CDR3 DNA follows: TGTGCCAGCAGCCACTATCCGTATGAGCAGTACTTC. Its translation is CASSHYPYEQYF.

This clonotype was observed many times. J is TRBJ1-1 and V is TRBV12-3 or TRBV12-4; tentatively, D is TRBD1 (6 bases). This CDR3 spans 14 amino acids. V was trimmed by 5 bases and J by 1 base, leaving 11 bases between them. CDR3 DNA: TGTGCCAGCAGTCCCGCGGGACAGAACACTGAAGCTTTCTTT. Translated: CASSPAGQNTEAFF.

In its sample, this clonotype was seen a few times. V gene TRBV12-3 or TRBV12-4 combines with J gene TRBJ1-2, with D unresolved. This CDR3 comprises 13 residues. Trimming took off 1 base at V and 7 bases at J, with 10 bases between the two ends. CDR3 in DNA: TGTGCCAGCAGTTTAGTTAGGGAAGGTGGCTACACCTTC. This translates into CASSLVREGGYTF.

This clonotype has ten or more counts. The chain recombines TRBV2 with TRBJ1-5; 7 bases agree with TRBD1. CDR3 length: 13 amino acids. Trimming at V came to 6 bases and at J to 5 bases, leaving 4 bases not matched to a gene. Germline-derived CDR1 and CDR2 are SNHLY and FYNNEI. The CDR3 DNA reads TGTGCCAGCAGGGCTACAGGGGATCAGCCCCAGCATTTT. Amino acid sequence: CASRATGDQPQHF.

Only a few counts were recorded for this clonotype. The rearrangement joins TRBV11-2 to TRBJ2-7, with a possible D match to TRBD2 (6 bases). Germline V gene sequence: CDR1 SGHAT, CDR2 FQNNGV. The CDR3 contains 14 residues. Trimming left V 1 base short and J 2 bases short, with 9 bases between. The CDR3 protein is CASSLGDLTYEQYF. The DNA for the CDR3 is TGTGCCAGCAGCTTAGGGGACTTGACCTACGAGCAGTACTTC.

V is TRBV29-1 and J is TRBJ1-1, with TRBD1 as a possible D gene (6 bases). V lost 8 bases to trimming and J lost 4 bases, with 17 bases between them. The length of the CDR3 is 13 residues. CDR1 and CDR2 from the germline V gene are SQVTM and ANQGSEA. CDR3 DNA sequence: TGCAGCTTAGCTGGGGGGCTAACCACTGAAGCTTTCTTT. Translated: CSLAGGLTTEAFF.

This CDR3 reads CASSSNRGDGRLFF. The CDR3, as DNA: TGTGCCAGCAGCTCCAACCGGGGTGACGGTCGACTGTTTTTT. The rearrangement links TRBV12-3 or TRBV12-4 to TRBJ2-2; D perhaps matches TRBD2 (5 bases). Trimming took off 6 bases at V and 14 bases at J, with 22 bases between the two ends. The CDR3 spans 14 residues.

Concerning this clonotype itself: One base away lies a much larger clone, so this may be a sequencing read error. This CDR3 is missing its conserved last phenylalanine or tryptophan, likely due to a read error. V gene TRBV7-9 combines with J gene TRBJ2-7; unclear D gene. Germline CDR1 SEHNR, CDR2 FQNEAQ (reference sequence). The ends were cut back, 8 bases at V and 6 bases at J, with 17 bases in the middle. This CDR3 has 13 amino acids. CDR3: CASEKASAGEQYL. CDR3 DNA: TGTGCCAGCGAGAAGGCAAGTGCCGGCGAGCAGTACTTA.

The chain carries TRBV7-9 and TRBJ1-2; 11 bases are shared with TRBD1. This CDR3 is built from 17 residues. The junction had 11 bases not matched to a gene; V was cut back by 5 bases and J by 3 bases. The germline gives CDR1 SEHNR, CDR2 FQNEAQ (reference sequence). CDR3 sequence (DNA): TGTGCCAGCAGCGTATCCCGGGACAGGGGGTACGACTATGGCTACACCTTC. Amino acids: CASSVSRDRGYDYGYTF. The whole variable domain, filled in from reference TRBV7-9 and TRBJ1-2, reads DTGVSQNPRHKITKRGQNVTFRCDPISEHNRLYWYRQTLGQGPEFLTYFQNEAQLEKSRLLSDRFSAERPKGSFSTLEIQRTEQGDSAMYLCASSVSRDRGYDYGYTFGSGTRLTVV.

The rearrangement joins TRBV2 to TRBJ1-2; maybe TRBD1 (6 bases). Germline V CDR1 and CDR2: SNHLY, FYNNEI. Trimming took off 8 bases at V and 5 bases at J, with 15 bases between the two ends. The CDR3 has 13 residues. CDR3 DNA: TGTGCCAGCCCCAGGGAGGGGGAGTATGGCTACACCTTC. This encodes CASPREGEYGYTF.

A few counts support this clonotype. The chain couples TRBV10-3 to TRBJ2-2; 12 bases line up with TRBD2. The V gene's germline CDR1 is ENHRY and CDR2 SYGVKD. This CDR3 contains 17 residues. The junction had 8 bases not matched to a gene; V was cut back by 7 bases and J by 2 bases. This CDR3 reads CAITSSSGGENTGELFF. CDR3 nucleotides: TGTGCCATCACCTCTTCTAGCGGGGGGGAAAACACCGGGGAGCTGTTTTTT.

The V and J genes are TRBV7-9 and TRBJ1-5; D perhaps matches TRBD1 (5 bases). Trimming cost V 5 bases and J 13 bases, with 15 bases left between them. This CDR3 contains 12 residues. Germline V gene lookup returns CDR1 SEHNR and CDR2 FQNEAQ (reference sequence). The CDR3 DNA follows: TGTGCCAGCAGCCGGGGACGGAACAATCAGCATTTT. Translated, it gives CASSRGRNNQHF.

The V call is TRBV12-3 or TRBV12-4, the J call TRBJ1-4; D gene unclear. The length of the CDR3 is 16 residues. Trimming took 3 bases from V and 5 from J, leaving 16 bases between them. CDR3 DNA sequence: TGTGCCAGCAGTTTGAGTTGGACGGAAGAAAATGAAAAACTGTTTTTT. Residues: CASSLSWTEENEKLFF.

In its sample, this clonotype was seen many times. The chain has TRBV4-1 and TRBJ1-5; D perhaps matches TRBD1 (6 bases). The CDR3 is 13 residues long. Germline V gene data show CDR1 as MGHRA and CDR2 as YSYEKL. The V end lost 3 bases, the J end lost 7 bases, and 10 bases lay between the germline ends. Here the CDR3 DNA reads TGCGCCAGCAGCCAGATCAGGGGCCAGCCCCAGCATTTT. Its translation: CASSQIRGQPQHF.

The J gene is TRBJ2-6, the V gene TRBV19; 14 bases map to TRBD2. CDR3 length equals 18 residues. V lost 7 bases to trimming and J lost 0 bases; unmatched junction nucleotides: 5. The germline gives CDR1 LNHDA, CDR2 SQIVND (reference sequence). The CDR3 loop is CASTLGLAGASGANVLTF. The CDR3 bases are TGTGCCAGTACCCTGGGACTAGCGGGAGCCTCTGGGGCCAACGTCCTGACTTTC.

This clonotype was found a few times. V gene TRBV7-9 combines with J gene TRBJ2-5, with D hard to call. V lost 3 bases to trimming and J lost 1 base, with 9 bases between them. The CDR3 runs to 14 residues. The germline gives CDR1 SEHNR, CDR2 FQNEAQ (reference sequence). The CDR3 spells CASSLEMSQETQYF. CDR3 bases: TGTGCCAGCAGCTTGGAGATGAGCCAAGAGACCCAGTACTTC.